Reported below is one T cell receptor (beta chain). Sequencing was performed with immunoSEQ multiplex PCR; in TCRdb, only in-frame clones are kept and a portion is missing. The sample holds under 8,500 clones, about 67% seen once. The sample originates from a study of tumor-infiltrating lymphocytes in localized non-small cell lung cancer. Per germline, CDR1 SQVTM and CDR2 ANQGSEA. The CDR3 sequence is 13 residues long. Deletions cut 3 bases from V and 7 bases from J, with 13 bases between. This receptor was obtained from a human donor with non-small cell lung cancer. The J gene is TRBJ1-5, the V gene TRBV29-1; D not resolved. The sequenced material came from lung tumor tissue. Here the CDR3 DNA reads TGCAGCGTTGACGGAGGGTATCGCCAGCCCCAGCATTTT. Encoded protein: CSVDGGYRQPQHF.